These 15 T cell receptor beta chains came from one sample sequenced in a study of long-term antiretroviral therapy in people with HIV. Researchers ran immunoSEQ v3.0 at survey level. The protocol was immunoSEQ multiplex PCR, while the TCRdb copy is restricted to in-frame clones and leaves out a portion. The sample has some 25,000 clones; over 80% are singletons. Source: unsorted PBMCs, taken approximately 4.3 years after starting antiretroviral therapy. All receptors come from a man aged 25-45 years with HIV.

The chain is built from TRBV6-1 and TRBJ2-7; maybe TRBD1 (6 bases). In germline, CDR1 is MNHNS, CDR2 SASEGT. The CDR3 length is 12 residues. The CDR3 DNA follows: TGTGCGGGCCTTGGACAGTCCTACGAGCAGTACTTC. Its translation is CAGLGQSYEQYF.

The gene calls are TRBV7-6 and TRBJ2-5, with 7 bases that match TRBD1. With 5 bases clipped from V and 2 bases from J, the junction kept 2 bases outside the gene matches. In germline, CDR1 is SGHVS, CDR2 FNYEAQ. CDR3 length equals 13 residues. CDR3 sequence (DNA): TGTGCCAGCAGCAGGGGGCGGCAAGAGACCCAGTACTTC. This encodes CASSRGRQETQYF.

This chain connects TRBV25-1 to TRBJ1-2; 7 bases line up with TRBD1. V gave up 3 bases and J gave up 7 bases; unmatched junction bases: 8. Germline values: CDR1 MGHDK, CDR2 SYGVNS. The CDR3 sequence is 14 residues long. The CDR3 sequence is CASSDGRGWGGYTF. CDR3 nucleotides: TGTGCCAGCAGTGACGGCAGGGGGTGGGGTGGCTACACCTTC.

The J gene is TRBJ2-7, the V gene TRBV30; a weak D match, TRBD1 (5 bases). Per the germline V gene, CDR1 is GTSNPN and CDR2 is SVGIG (reference sequence). The V and J ends lost 7 bases and 2 bases respectively, with 18 bases between them. The CDR3 extends over 14 amino acids. As DNA, the CDR3 is TGTGCCTTCTCATATGGAGACAGCCCCTACGAGCAGTACTTC. It is translated as CAFSYGDSPYEQYF.

This clone was found once. CDR3 loop: CASSDSTGGGTDTQYF. The DNA of the CDR3 is TGTGCCAGCAGTGACTCGACAGGGGGAGGCACAGATACGCAGTATTTT. The rearrangement links TRBV6-4 to TRBJ2-3; 9 bases fit TRBD1. The ends lost 0 bases at V and 1 base at J; junction bases unmatched: 2. This CDR3 is 16 amino acids long. Germline-derived CDR1 and CDR2 are MRHNA and SNTAGT.

CDR3 sequence: CASGLVGWVTRGGIPDTQYF. The DNA for the CDR3 is TGTGCTAGTGGTTTGGTAGGGTGGGTTACCAGGGGGGGCATCCCAGATACGCAGTATTTT. This chain joins TRBV12-5 and TRBJ2-3; either TRBD1 or TRBD2 may fit D (7 bases each). V was pared by 0 bases and J by 4 bases, with 26 bases between. The CDR3 is made up of 20 amino acids. Germline V lookup: CDR1 LGHNT, CDR2 FRNRAP. The full variable domain, rest sourced from reference TRBV12-5 and TRBJ2-3, is DARVTQTPRHKVTEMGQEVTMRCQPILGHNTVFWYRQTMMQGLELLAYFRNRAPLDDSGMPKDRFSAEMPDATLATLKIQPSEPRDSAVYFCASGLVGWVTRGGIPDTQYFGPGTRLTVL.

A remark on this clone: At one end, the junction sequence differs from germline, possibly due to a read error. CDR3: CASSEWQQWIF. The CDR3 DNA reads TGCGCCAGCAGTGAGTGGCAGCAGTGGATCTTC. The chain employs TRBV10-2 and TRBJ2-1, with D uncertain. The CDR3 is 11 amino acids. In germline, CDR1 is WSHSY, CDR2 SAAADI.

V gene TRBV27 combines with J gene TRBJ2-7, with TRBD1 as a possible D gene (6 bases). The V end lost 7 bases, the J end lost 3 bases, and 16 bases lay between the germline ends. From germline, CDR1 is MNHEY and CDR2 SMNVEV (reference sequence). The CDR3 length is 14 residues. The DNA of the CDR3 is TGTGCCAGCATGGGAGCGGAACAGGGCTACGAGCAGTACTTC. Translating it yields CASMGAEQGYEQYF.

This clone showed up just a few times. The chain is built from TRBV14 and TRBJ2-7; D not certain. The CDR3 covers 14 residues. Trimming pared 4 bases from V and 2 bases from J, leaving 12 bases between. CDR1 is SGHDN, CDR2 FVKESK, per germline. This CDR3 is CASSRWRHPYEQYF. The DNA of the CDR3 is TGTGCCAGCAGCCGGTGGAGACACCCCTACGAGCAGTACTTC.

This chain uses TRBV7-9 with TRBJ2-3; TRBD2 matches at 11 bases. Germline lookup yields CDR1 SEHNR and CDR2 FQNEAQ (reference sequence). Trimming cost V 7 bases and J 4 bases; bases outside gene matches: 19. This CDR3 spans 19 amino acids. The CDR3 is CASIFTAPGLAAQADTQYF. CDR3 DNA: TGTGCCAGCATCTTTACCGCGCCGGGACTAGCGGCACAAGCAGATACGCAGTATTTT.

The CDR3 here is CAAPDGQGKGYYGYTF. The CDR3 nucleotides read TGTGCCGCTCCGGATGGACAGGGGAAGGGTTACTATGGCTACACCTTC. The V and J genes are TRBV9 and TRBJ1-2, with 9 bases identical to TRBD1. The CDR3 extends over 16 amino acids. The germline V gene has CDR1 SGDLS and CDR2 YYNGEE. Trimming took 10 bases from V and 3 from J; bases not matched to a gene: 16.

The rearrangement joins TRBV2 to TRBJ2-3, with D hard to call. This CDR3 region has 11 residues. In germline, CDR1 is SNHLY, CDR2 FYNNEI. The ends were cut back, 5 bases at V and 2 bases at J, with 2 bases in the middle. Here the CDR3 DNA reads TGTGCCAGCAGTTCCACAGATACGCAGTATTTT. Translation gives CASSSTDTQYF.

The V and J genes are TRBV27 and TRBJ2-4; D is uncertain. V was clipped by 2 bases and J by 2 bases, with 4 bases between them. CDR1 and CDR2 (germline): MNHEY, SMNVEV (reference sequence). The CDR3 covers 13 residues. In DNA form, the CDR3 reads TGTGCCAGCAGTTTAGGGTCCAAAAACATTCAGTACTTC. Protein product: CASSLGSKNIQYF.

This chain uses TRBV29-1 with TRBJ1-1; possibly TRBD1 for D (6 bases). This CDR3 is 13 amino acids long. In germline, CDR1 is SQVTM, CDR2 ANQGSEA. Trimming left V 4 bases short and J 4 bases short, with 13 bases between. The CDR3 nucleotides read TGCAGCGTTGTAAGAGGGGGTGGCACTGAAGCTTTCTTT. The encoded protein is CSVVRGGGTEAFF.

This clone has just one count. The rearrangement links TRBV28 to TRBJ2-5; TRBD1 matches 7 bases. Germline V CDR1 and CDR2: MDHEN, SYDVKM. Germline trimming cut 3 bases from V and 5 bases from J; bases unmatched to any gene: 12. The CDR3 is 16 residues long. CDR3 in amino acids: CASSFPRTGKLETQYF. CDR3 bases: TGTGCCAGCAGTTTTCCCCGGACAGGAAAGTTGGAGACCCAGTACTTC.